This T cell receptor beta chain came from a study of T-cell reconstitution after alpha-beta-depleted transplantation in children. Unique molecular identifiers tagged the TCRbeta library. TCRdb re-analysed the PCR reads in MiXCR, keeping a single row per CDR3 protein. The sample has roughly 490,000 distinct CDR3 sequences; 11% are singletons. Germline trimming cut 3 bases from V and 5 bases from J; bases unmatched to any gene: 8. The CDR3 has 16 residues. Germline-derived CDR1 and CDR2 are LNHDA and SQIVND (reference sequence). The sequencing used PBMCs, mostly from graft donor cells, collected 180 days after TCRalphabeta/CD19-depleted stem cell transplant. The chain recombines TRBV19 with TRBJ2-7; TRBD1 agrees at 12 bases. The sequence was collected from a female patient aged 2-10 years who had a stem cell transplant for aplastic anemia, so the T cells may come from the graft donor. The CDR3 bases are TGTGCCAGTAGTATTATTGGGACAGGGGGCTTCGACGAGCAGTACTTC. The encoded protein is CASSIIGTGGFDEQYF.